This T cell receptor (beta chain) appears in the sequencing data of a study of shared clonotypes between healthy human individuals (dated by TCRdb to 2019 to 2021). The study in broad terms: The cohort comprised two women and a few men aged 18 to 49 years. To increase sequencing depth and limit assay-specific biases, different laboratories used diverse techniques to prepare libraries and sequence TCR repertoires. To estimate repertoire size and how much clonotype sharing occurs between individuals, the study deeply sequenced the blood TCR repertoires of roughly 5 healthy adults. Leukapheresis yielded between about 0.85 and 10 billion PBMCs per donor. For each donor, CD4 naive and CD4 memory were each run on three plates, CD8 naive on two plates, and CD8 memory on one plate.

Using the deep immunoSEQ assay, TCR CDR3 regions were amplified from genomic DNA by multiplex PCR. Extracted genomic DNA from each cell subset was distributed evenly across all wells of several immunoSEQ 96-well plates, and each plate was treated as a replicate. For sorted subsets, roughly 190 ng of genomic DNA, equivalent to around 29,000 T cell genomes, went into each replicate PCR. The purified libraries were quantified using a Qubit 3.0 fluorometer, sized with a Bioanalyzer 2100, and then quantified again using the KAPA Library Quantification kit. A separate single-read 150-cycle Illumina NextSeq 550 flow cell was used to sequence each immunoSEQ 96-well plate. Turning to the authors' computational methods: The immunoSEQ output contained only junctional sequences without quality scores, so filtering could not match that applied to full-length reads. To assign V/J genes and CDR3, sequences were annotated using PyIR, a Python wrapper for IgBLAST v1.9, with IMGT germline references. Reads with weak V/J assignments (E-value above 1e-6), missing CDR3, stop codons, out-of-frame junctions, or ambiguous translated residues were removed. A V3J clonotype was defined by an identical inferred V gene, J gene, and CDR3 amino acid sequence. Percentage overlap between repertoires was computed as shared unique clonotypes divided by the size of the smaller repertoire. RTK rarefaction, the Chao1 estimator, and Recon v2.1 estimates of unobserved clonotypes were used to assess repertoire richness. OLGA was used to compute generation probabilities for all TCRbeta clonotypes that the gDNA method yielded from a few donors. TCRdb took this table from immuneACCESS and kept in-frame rearrangements with V and J called. Such tables lack part of the clones; where checked against another copy, unresolved V genes explain under half of the gap, and the rest is unexplained. V and J calls and clone size are copied from that table; D and trimming were computed from the DNA. Present in this sample are 1.6 million or so clones, about 96% of which were seen just once. Together, the top ten hold roughly 1.2% of the sample.

On this clone itself: This clone's antigen is unknown. No base quality values were provided; no much bigger clone lies one nucleotide off.

Paper-wide results and their limitations: Only blood was sampled, and tissue TCR repertoires likely differ from those in blood. Naive subsets generally had larger estimated clonotype richness than memory subsets did. Based on pairwise subsampling, the degree of clonotype sharing among donors was expected to be affected by sequencing depth. Incomplete sequencing was indicated by rarefaction of sorted-subset datasets, despite the large sequencing depth. About 5% of naive CD4, 3% to 4% of naive CD8, approximately 2% of memory CD4, and around 0.4% of memory CD8 clonotypes were shared across several donors. Clonotypes shared by all four sorted-subset donors showed higher generation probabilities than non-shared clonotypes. Because the study included a small number of donors, the genetic and exposure-history diversity represented was limited.

The donors were healthy, HIV-negative adults who had no recently reported acute infections or vaccinations. Only Caucasian adults living in Nashville, Tennessee, USA were represented among the donors. Magnetic negative selection was used to enrich CD4+ T cells, after which naive cells were positively selected on CD45RA and the negative fraction became the memory subset. After blood collection by leukapheresis, PBMCs were isolated using Ficoll-Histopaque density gradient centrifugation and then cryopreserved in the vapor phase of liquid nitrogen. Analytical flow cytometry was used to check the purity and quantity of each magnetically sorted T cell population. From each sorted fraction, genomic DNA was isolated and quantified by UV absorbance on a Nanodrop 2000c. The germline V gene (reference sequence) provides CDR1 GTSNPN and CDR2 SVGIG. Its CDR3 holds 14 amino acids, cysteine through phenylalanine. The CDR3 DNA has 42 bases and is translated from base 1. V drops 1 base and J drops 5 bases, leaving 14 bases in between.

The sequenced sample consisted of naive CD4+ T cells sorted from blood. The cell subset or site label for this specimen denotes: CD45RA+ positively selected. The sequence is built from TRBV30 and TRBJ2-5, with TRBD1 as a weak D call on 6 bases. The receptor's source is a young man in good health. The bases read TGTGCCTGGAGTGCCCGGACAGTCTCGGAGACCCAGTACTTC. This sequence encodes CAWSARTVSETQYF.